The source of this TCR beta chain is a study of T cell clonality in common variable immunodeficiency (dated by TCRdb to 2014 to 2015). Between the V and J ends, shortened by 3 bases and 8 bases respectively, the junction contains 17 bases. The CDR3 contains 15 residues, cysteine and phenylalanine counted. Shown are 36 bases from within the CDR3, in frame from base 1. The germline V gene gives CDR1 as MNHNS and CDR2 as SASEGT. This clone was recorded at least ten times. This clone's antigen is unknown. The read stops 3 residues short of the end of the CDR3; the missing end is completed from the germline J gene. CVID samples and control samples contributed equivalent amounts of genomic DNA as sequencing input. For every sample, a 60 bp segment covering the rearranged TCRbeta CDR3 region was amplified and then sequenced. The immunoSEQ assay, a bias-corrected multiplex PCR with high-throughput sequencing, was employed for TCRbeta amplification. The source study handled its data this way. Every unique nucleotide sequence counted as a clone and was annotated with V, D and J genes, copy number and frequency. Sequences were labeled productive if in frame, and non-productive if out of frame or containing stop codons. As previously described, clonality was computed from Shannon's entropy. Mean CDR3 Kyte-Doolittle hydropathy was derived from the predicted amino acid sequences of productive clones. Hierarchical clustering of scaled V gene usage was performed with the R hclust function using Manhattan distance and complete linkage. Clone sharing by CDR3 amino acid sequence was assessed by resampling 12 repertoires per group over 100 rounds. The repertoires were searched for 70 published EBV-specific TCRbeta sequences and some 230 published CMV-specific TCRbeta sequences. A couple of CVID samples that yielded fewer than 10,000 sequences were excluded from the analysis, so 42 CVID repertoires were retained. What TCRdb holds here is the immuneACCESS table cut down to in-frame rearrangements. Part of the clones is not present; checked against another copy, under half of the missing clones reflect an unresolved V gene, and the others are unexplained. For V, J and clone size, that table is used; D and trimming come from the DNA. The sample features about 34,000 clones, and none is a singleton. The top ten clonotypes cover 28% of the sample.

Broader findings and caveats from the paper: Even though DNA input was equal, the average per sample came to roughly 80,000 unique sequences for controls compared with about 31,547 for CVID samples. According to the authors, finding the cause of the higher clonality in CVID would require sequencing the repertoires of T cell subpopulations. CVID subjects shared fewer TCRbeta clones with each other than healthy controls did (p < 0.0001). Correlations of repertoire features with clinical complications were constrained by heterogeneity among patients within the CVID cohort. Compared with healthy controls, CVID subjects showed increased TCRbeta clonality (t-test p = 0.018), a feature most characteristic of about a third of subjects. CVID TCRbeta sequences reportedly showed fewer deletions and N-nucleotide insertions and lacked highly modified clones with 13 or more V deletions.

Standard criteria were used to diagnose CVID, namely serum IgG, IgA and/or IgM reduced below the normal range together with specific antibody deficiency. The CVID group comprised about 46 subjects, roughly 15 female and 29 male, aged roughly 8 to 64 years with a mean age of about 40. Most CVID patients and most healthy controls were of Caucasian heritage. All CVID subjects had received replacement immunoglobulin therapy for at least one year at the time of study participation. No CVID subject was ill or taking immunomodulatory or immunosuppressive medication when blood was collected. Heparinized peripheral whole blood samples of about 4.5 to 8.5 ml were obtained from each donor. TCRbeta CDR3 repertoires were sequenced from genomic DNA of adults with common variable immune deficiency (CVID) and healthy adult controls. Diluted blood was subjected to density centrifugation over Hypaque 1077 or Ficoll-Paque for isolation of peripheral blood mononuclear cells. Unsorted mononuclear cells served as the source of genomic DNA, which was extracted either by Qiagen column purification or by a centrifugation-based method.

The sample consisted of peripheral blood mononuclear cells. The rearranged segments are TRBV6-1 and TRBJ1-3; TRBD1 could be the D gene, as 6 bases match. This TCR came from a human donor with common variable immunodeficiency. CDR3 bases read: TGTGCCAGCAGTGAGGTCAGGGGTTCTGCGGACACC. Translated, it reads CASSEVRGSADT. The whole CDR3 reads CASSEVRGSADTIYF.